The 5 T cell receptor beta chains below all came from one sample that was sequenced in a study of blood T cell repertoires in COVID-19. The table came from immunoSEQ multiplex PCR; TCRdb's copy has only in-frame clones and leaves some out. The top ten clones hold 1.5% of a sample with hundreds of thousands of clones, around 87% of them seen once. Sequenced: peripheral blood. These receptors originate from a woman in her thirties or forties who had recovered from COVID-19.

The chain uses TRBV4-3 and TRBJ2-7; 14 nucleotides align to TRBD2. The CDR3 covers 15 residues. V lost 3 bases to trimming and J lost 4 bases; unmatched junction nucleotides: 2. Germline CDR1 LGHNA, CDR2 YSLEER. CDR3 region: CASSQGLAGEYEQYF. The CDR3 region has the DNA TGCGCCAGCAGCCAGGGACTAGCGGGGGAATACGAGCAGTACTTC.

The chain combines TRBV5-1 with TRBJ1-1, with D perhaps matching TRBD1 (5 bases). Trimming removed 7 bases from V and 0 bases from J, with 16 bases in between. From germline, CDR1 is SGHRS and CDR2 YFSETQ. This CDR3 spans 15 amino acids. The CDR3 DNA reads as TGCGCCAGCCGTAAGACAGAACTCATGAACACTGAAGCTTTCTTT. Translated, it gives CASRKTELMNTEAFF.

The chain is built from TRBV10-1 and TRBJ2-7; perhaps TRBD1 as D (6 bases). Germline CDR1 and CDR2: WNHNN and SYGVQD (reference sequence). V was cut by 8 bases and J by 3 bases, with 20 bases left in between. This CDR3 is built from 15 residues. The CDR3 reads CASGRPRRGFYEQYF. The CDR3 coding sequence is TGCGCCAGCGGTAGGCCCCGCAGGGGATTCTACGAGCAGTACTTC.

V and J are TRBV5-6 and TRBJ1-1; D is possibly TRBD1 (6 bases). The germline V and J ends were trimmed by 0 bases and 4 bases, with 13 bases remaining between them. CDR3 size: 15 residues. Per germline, CDR1 SGHDT and CDR2 YYEEEE. CDR3: CASSLAGRGSTEAFF. The CDR3 region has the DNA TGTGCCAGCAGCTTGGCCGGCAGGGGAAGCACTGAAGCTTTCTTT.

The chain uses TRBV5-5 and TRBJ2-3; TRBD1 aligns across 9 bases. Trimming cost V 1 base and J 2 bases; bases outside gene matches: 2. The CDR3 is 15 amino acids. Germline CDR1 reads SGHKS; CDR2 reads YYEKEE (reference sequence). CDR3 nucleotides: TGTGCCAGCAGCTTGAGGACAGGGGCCACAGATACGCAGTATTTT. Protein: CASSLRTGATDTQYF. Full variable domain (rest looked up from reference TRBV5-5 and TRBJ2-3): DAGVTQSPTHLIKTRGQQVTLRCSPISGHKSVSWYQQVLGQGPQFIFQYYEKEERGRGNFPDRFSARQFPNYSSELNVNALLLGDSALYLCASSLRTGATDTQYFGPGTRLTVL.